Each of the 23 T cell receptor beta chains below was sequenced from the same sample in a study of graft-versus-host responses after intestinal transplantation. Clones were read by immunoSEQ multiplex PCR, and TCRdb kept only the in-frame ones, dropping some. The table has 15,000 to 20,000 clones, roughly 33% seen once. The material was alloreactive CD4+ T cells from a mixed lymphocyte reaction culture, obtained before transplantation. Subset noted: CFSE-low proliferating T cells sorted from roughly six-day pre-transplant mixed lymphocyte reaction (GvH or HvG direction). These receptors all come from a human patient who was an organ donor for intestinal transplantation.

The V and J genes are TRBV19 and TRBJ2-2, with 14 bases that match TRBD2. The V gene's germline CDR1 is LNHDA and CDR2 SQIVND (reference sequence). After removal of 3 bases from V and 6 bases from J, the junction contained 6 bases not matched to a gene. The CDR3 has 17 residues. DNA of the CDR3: TGTGCCAGTAGTATGGTGAGACTAGCGGGAGGGCCCGGGGAGCTGTTTTTT. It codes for CASSMVRLAGGPGELFF. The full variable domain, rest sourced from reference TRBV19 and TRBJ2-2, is DGGITQSPKYLFRKEGQNVTLSCEQNLNHDAMYWYRQDPGQGLRLIYYSQIVNDFQKGDIAEGYSVSREKKESFPLTVTSAQKNPTAFYLCASSMVRLAGGPGELFFGEGSRLTVL.

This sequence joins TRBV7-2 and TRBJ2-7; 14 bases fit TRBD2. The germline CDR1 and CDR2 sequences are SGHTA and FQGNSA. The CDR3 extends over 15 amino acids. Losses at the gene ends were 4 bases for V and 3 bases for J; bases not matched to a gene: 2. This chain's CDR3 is CASSSGLAGVYEQYF. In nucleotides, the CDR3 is TGTGCCAGCAGCTCGGGACTAGCGGGAGTCTACGAGCAGTACTTC.

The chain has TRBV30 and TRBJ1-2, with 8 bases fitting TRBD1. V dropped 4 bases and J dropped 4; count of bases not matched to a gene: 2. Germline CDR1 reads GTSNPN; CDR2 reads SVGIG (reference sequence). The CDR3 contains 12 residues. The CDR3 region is CAWTTGGYGYTF. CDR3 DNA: TGTGCCTGGACTACAGGGGGCTATGGCTACACCTTC.

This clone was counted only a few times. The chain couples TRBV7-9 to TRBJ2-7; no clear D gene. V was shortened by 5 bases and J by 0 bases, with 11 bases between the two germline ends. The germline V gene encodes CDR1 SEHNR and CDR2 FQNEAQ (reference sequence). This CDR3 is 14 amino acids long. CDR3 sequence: CASSQDYISYEQYF. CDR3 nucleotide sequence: TGTGCCAGCAGCCAAGATTACATCTCCTACGAGCAGTACTTC.

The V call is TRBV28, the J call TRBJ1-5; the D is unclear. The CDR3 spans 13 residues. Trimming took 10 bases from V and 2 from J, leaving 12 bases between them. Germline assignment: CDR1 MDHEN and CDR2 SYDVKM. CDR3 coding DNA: TGTGCCATCTCCGACGCCCGCAATCAGCCCCAGCATTTT. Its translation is CAISDARNQPQHF.

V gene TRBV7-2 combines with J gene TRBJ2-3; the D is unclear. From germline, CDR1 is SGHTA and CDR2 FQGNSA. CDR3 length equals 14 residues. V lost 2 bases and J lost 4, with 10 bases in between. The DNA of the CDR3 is TGTGCCAGCAGCTTACTCCATTCCGCAGATACGCAGTATTTT. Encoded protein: CASSLLHSADTQYF.

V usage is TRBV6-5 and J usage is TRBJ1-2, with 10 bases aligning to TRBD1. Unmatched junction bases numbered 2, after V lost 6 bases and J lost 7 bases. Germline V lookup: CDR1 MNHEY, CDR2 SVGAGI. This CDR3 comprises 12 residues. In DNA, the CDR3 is TGTGCCAGCAGGACAGGGGGCGGTGGCTACACCTTC. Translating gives CASRTGGGGYTF.

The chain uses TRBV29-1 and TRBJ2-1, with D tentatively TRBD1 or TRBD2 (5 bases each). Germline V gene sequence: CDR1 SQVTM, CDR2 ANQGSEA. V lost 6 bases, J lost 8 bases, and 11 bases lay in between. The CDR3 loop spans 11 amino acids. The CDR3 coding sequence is TGCAGCGTCGAAACGGGGCATGAGCAGTTCTTC. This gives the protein CSVETGHEQFF.

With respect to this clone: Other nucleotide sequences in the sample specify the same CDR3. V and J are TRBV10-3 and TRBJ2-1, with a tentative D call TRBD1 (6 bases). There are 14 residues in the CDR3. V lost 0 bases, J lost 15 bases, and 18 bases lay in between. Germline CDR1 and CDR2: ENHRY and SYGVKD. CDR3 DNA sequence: TGTGCCATCAGTGAGTCGGGGCTAGATCCCAGGGGGTTCTTC. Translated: CAISESGLDPRGFF.

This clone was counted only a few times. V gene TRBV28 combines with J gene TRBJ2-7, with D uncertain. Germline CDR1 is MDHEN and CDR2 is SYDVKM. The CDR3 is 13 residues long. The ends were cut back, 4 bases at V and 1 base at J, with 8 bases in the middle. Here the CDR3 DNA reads TGTGCCAGCAGTTCCCCGGGTTCCTACGAGCAGTACTTC. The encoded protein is CASSSPGSYEQYF.

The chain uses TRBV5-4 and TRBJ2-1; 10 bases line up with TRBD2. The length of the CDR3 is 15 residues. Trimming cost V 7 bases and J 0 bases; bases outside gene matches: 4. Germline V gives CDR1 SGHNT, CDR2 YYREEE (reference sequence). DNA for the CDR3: TGTGCCAGCGCAATAGCGGGAGGCTCCTACAATGAGCAGTTCTTC. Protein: CASAIAGGSYNEQFF.

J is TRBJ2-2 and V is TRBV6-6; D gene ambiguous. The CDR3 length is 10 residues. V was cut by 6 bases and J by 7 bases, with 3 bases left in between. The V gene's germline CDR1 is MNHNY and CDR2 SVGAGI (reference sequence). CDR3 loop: CASRVGELFF. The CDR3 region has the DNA TGTGCCAGCAGGGTCGGGGAGCTGTTTTTT.

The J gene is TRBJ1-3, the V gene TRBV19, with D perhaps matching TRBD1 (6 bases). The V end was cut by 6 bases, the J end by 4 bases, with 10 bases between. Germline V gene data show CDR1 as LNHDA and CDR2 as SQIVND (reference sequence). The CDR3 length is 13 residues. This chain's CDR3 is CASRPGTGNTIYF. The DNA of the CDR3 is TGTGCCAGTAGACCCGGGACAGGAAACACCATATATTTT.

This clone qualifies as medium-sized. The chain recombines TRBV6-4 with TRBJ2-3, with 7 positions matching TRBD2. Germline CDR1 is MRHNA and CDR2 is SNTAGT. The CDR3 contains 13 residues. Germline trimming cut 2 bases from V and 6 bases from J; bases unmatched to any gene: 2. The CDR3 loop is CASSDREGDTQYF. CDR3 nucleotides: TGTGCCAGCAGTGACAGGGAGGGGGATACGCAGTATTTT.

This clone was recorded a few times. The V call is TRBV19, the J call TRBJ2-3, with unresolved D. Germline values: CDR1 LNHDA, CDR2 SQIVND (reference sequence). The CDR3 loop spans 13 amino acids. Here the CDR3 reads CAVRGNGPDTQYF. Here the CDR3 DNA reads TGTGCAGTGCGAGGCAACGGTCCAGATACGCAGTATTTT.

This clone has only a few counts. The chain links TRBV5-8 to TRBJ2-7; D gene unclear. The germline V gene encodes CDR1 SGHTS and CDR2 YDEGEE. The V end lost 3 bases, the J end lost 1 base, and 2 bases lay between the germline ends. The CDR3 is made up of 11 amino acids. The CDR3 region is CASSSSYEQYF. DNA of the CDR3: TGTGCCAGCAGCTCTTCCTACGAGCAGTACTTC.

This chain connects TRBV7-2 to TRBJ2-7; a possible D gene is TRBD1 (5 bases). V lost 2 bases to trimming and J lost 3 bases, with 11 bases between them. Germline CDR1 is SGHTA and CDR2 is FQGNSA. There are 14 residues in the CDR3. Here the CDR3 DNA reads TGTGCCAGCAGCTTACGGTCAGGGTACTACGAGCAGTACTTC. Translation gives CASSLRSGYYEQYF.

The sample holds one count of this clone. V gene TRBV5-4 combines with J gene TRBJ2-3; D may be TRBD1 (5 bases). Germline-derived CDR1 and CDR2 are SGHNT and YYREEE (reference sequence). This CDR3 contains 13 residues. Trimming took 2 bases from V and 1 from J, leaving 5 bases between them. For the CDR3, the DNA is TGTGCCAGCAGCTTACAGGGCACAGATACGCAGTATTTT. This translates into CASSLQGTDTQYF.

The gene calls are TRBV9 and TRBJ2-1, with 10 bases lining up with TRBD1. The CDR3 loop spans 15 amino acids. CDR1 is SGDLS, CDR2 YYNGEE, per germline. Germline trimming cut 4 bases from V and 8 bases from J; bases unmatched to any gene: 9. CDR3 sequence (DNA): TGTGCCAGCAGCTATAGACAGGGGGCTATGGATGAGCAGTTCTTC. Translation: CASSYRQGAMDEQFF.

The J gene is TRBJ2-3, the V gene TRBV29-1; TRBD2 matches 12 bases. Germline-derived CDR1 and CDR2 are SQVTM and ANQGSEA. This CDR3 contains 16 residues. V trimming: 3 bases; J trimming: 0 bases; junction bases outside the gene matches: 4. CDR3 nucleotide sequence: TGCAGCGTTGATGATGGGACTAGCGGGAGCACAGATACGCAGTATTTT. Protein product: CSVDDGTSGSTDTQYF.

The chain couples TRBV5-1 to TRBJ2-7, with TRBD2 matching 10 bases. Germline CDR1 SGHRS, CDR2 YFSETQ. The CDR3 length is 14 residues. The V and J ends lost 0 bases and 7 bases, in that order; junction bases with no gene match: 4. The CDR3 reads CASSLGLAGGEQYF. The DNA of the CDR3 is TGCGCCAGCAGCTTGGGACTAGCGGGTGGTGAGCAGTACTTC.

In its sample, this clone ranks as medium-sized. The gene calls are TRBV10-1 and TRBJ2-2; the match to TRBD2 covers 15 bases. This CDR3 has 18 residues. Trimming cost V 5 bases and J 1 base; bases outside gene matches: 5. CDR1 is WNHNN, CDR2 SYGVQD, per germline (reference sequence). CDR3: CASSKGLAGGRNTGELFF. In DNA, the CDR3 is TGCGCCAGCAGTAAGGGACTAGCGGGAGGACGGAACACCGGGGAGCTGTTTTTT.

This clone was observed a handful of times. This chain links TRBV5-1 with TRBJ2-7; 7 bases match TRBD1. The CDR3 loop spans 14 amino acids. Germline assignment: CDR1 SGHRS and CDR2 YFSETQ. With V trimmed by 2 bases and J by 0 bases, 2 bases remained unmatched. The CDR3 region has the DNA TGCGCCAGCAGCTTACAGGGGTCCTCCTACGAGCAGTACTTC. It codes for CASSLQGSSYEQYF.